This T cell receptor (beta chain) was profiled in a study of T cell repertoires and HLA-DP antigens. Comments on this clone: Its antigen is unknown.

Sequenced by immunoSEQ multiplex PCR; TCRdb stores in-frame clones only, minus some. In the table there are about 110,000 clones, 80% to 95% of which are singletons. There are 12 residues in the CDR3. Sequenced sample: CD4+ T cells from PBMCs. The rearrangement links TRBV12-2 to TRBJ1-2. TRBV12-2 is a known pseudogene. The source is a woman between 18 and 29 years old in good health and CMV-seronegative. The CDR3 DNA is TGTGCAAGGTCCGGGACCCTGGGGGGCTACACCTTC. Encoded protein: CARSGTLGGYTF.